The table lists the clone carrying this T cell receptor (beta chain) with a few counts. Its target is unknown. The sample comes from a study of beta chain features in type 1 diabetes. General study points: Researchers could not determine here whether HLA type influences TCRB rearrangement.

Reverse transcribing all isolated RNA meant expressed TCRB transcripts were sequenced. Sequencing used immunoSEQ multiplex PCR; TCRdb keeps in-frame clones, though not all of them. The sample lists 350,000 to 400,000 clones, approximately 16% occurring once. Sequenced material: naive CD4+ T cells from blood. The sequence was obtained from a young woman in good health.

For the CDR3, the DNA is TGTGCCTGGAGTGGCTGGGACAGGGGGAAATACGAGCAGTACTTC. It yields the protein CAWSGWDRGKYEQYF. The chain recombines TRBV30 with TRBJ2-7, with TRBD1 matching over 11 bases. This CDR3 is built from 15 residues. Trimming took 1 base from V and 4 from J; bases not matched to a gene: 6. The germline CDR1 and CDR2 sequences are GTSNPN and SVGIG (reference sequence).